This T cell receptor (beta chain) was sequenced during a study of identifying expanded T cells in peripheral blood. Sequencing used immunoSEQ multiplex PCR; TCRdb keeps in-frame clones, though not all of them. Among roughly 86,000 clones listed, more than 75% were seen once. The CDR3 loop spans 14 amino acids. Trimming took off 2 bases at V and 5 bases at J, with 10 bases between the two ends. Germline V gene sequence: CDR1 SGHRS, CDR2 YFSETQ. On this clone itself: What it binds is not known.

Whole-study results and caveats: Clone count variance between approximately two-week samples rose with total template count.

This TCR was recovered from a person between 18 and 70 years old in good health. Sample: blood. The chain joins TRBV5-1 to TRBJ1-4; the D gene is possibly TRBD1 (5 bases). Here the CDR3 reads CASSLGAGNEKLFF. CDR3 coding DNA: TGCGCCAGCAGCTTAGGGGCAGGGAATGAAAAACTGTTTTTT.